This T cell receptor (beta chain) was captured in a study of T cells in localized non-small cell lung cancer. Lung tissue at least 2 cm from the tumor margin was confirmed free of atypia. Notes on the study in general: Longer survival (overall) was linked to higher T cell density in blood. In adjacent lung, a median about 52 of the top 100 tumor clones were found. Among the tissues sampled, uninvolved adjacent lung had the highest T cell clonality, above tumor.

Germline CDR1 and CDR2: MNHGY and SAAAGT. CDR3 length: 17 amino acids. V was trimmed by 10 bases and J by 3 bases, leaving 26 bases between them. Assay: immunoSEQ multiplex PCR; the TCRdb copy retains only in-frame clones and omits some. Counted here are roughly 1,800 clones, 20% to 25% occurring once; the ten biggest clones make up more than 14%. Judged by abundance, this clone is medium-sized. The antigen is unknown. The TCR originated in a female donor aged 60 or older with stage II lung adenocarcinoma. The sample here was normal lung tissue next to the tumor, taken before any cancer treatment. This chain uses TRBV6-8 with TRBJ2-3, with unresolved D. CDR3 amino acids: CATTPSIAGRATDTQYF. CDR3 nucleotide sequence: TGTGCCACCACCCCGTCTATTGCAGGCCGAGCAACAGATACGCAGTATTTT.